This TCR beta chain appears in the sequencing data of a study of blood T cell repertoires in COVID-19. Note on this clone: The junction and the germline gene differ at one end; a read error may be behind it. The sample carries other DNA sequences with the same CDR3.

Measured with immunoSEQ multiplex PCR; TCRdb has only the in-frame clones, and not every one. This table holds under 300,000 clones, 65% to 90% found once. Germline CDR1 LGHDT, CDR2 YNNKEL (reference sequence). This CDR3 comprises 14 residues. Material: peripheral blood. The chain employs TRBV3-1 (or the pseudogene TRBV3-2) and TRBJ1-2; 7 bases agree with TRBD1. The TCR sequence derives from a middle-aged woman who had recovered from COVID-19. In DNA form, the CDR3 reads TGTGCCAGTAGCCCAGACAGGGATAACTATGGCTACACCTTC. Residues: CASSPDRDNYGYTF.